The 24 T cell receptor beta chains reported below all come from one sample, sequenced in a study of early T cells in non-severe SARS-CoV-2 infection. TCRdb passed the 5' RACE reads through MiXCR, listing each CDR3 protein once. The sample contains 80,000 to 100,000 distinct CDR3 sequences, approximately 15% of which appear only once. The source material was whole blood. These receptors originate from an adult who was a healthcare worker with PCR-confirmed SARS-CoV-2 infection or an uninfected control (not recorded which).

This clonotype was observed at least ten times. This chain connects TRBV18 to TRBJ1-4; D may be TRBD1 (6 bases). Germline V gives CDR1 KGHSH, CDR2 LQKENI. V lost 4 bases and J 3 bases, leaving 12 bases between the germline ends. This CDR3 has 15 amino acids. Here the CDR3 DNA reads TGTGCCAGCTCACTAAGACAGGATCCTAATGAAAAACTGTTTTTT. Amino acid sequence: CASSLRQDPNEKLFF. Drawing the rest from reference TRBV18 and TRBJ1-4, the complete variable domain is NAGVMQNPRHLVRRRGQEARLRCSPMKGHSHVYWYRQLPEEGLKFMVYLQKENIIDESGMPKERFSAEFPKEGPSILRIQQVVRGDSAAYFCASSLRQDPNEKLFFGSGTQLSVL.

The chain combines TRBV9 with TRBJ2-1; 9 bases align to TRBD2. Germline lookup yields CDR1 SGDLS and CDR2 YYNGEE. The length of the CDR3 is 15 residues. V was clipped by 4 bases and J by 1 base; unmatched bases: 3. The CDR3 DNA follows: TGTGCCAGCAGCTCCAGCGGGAGGTCCTACAATGAGCAGTTCTTC. Translation: CASSSSGRSYNEQFF.

This clonotype was counted at least ten times. The J gene is TRBJ2-3, the V gene TRBV10-3; TRBD2 agrees at 8 bases. There are 16 residues in the CDR3. Germline CDR1 is ENHRY and CDR2 is SYGVKD. Unmatched junction bases numbered 10, after V lost 2 bases and J lost 6 bases. This CDR3 reads CAISENLRGGQDTQYF. CDR3 bases: TGTGCCATCAGTGAGAACTTACGGGGGGGCCAGGATACGCAGTATTTT.

The chain couples TRBV2 to TRBJ2-1; 7 nucleotides align to TRBD2. CDR3 size: 15 residues. Germline CDR1 SNHLY, CDR2 FYNNEI. V dropped 5 bases and J dropped 2; count of bases not matched to a gene: 6. The CDR3 reads CASSFRLATYNEQFF. DNA for the CDR3: TGTGCCAGCAGTTTCAGACTAGCTACCTACAATGAGCAGTTCTTC.

At least ten counts were recorded for this clonotype. The V and J genes are TRBV12-3 or TRBV12-4 and TRBJ1-2, with D perhaps matching TRBD1 (5 bases). V shed 1 base and J shed 4 bases, with 10 bases lying between them. This CDR3 has 14 amino acids. CDR3 residues: CASSLGDGIYGYTF. DNA of the CDR3: TGTGCCAGCAGTTTAGGGGACGGAATCTATGGCTACACCTTC.

This clonotype was detected a few times. This chain uses TRBV7-6 with TRBJ2-7, with D perhaps matching TRBD1 or TRBD2 (6 bases each). V shed 0 bases and J shed 4 bases, with 13 bases lying between them. The CDR3 loop spans 15 amino acids. Looked up from germline, CDR1 is SGHVS and CDR2 is FNYEAQ. The chain's CDR3 is CASSLAAGGRYEQYF. Here the CDR3 DNA reads TGTGCCAGCAGCTTAGCGGCCGGGGGCAGGTACGAGCAGTACTTC.

This clonotype was counted between two and nine times. The rearrangement links TRBV20-1 to TRBJ2-3; D may be TRBD2 (5 bases). Trimming stripped 3 bases from V and 0 bases from J, with 19 bases between. The germline CDR1 and CDR2 sequences are DFQATT and SNEGSKA (reference sequence). This CDR3 comprises 17 residues. The CDR3 DNA follows: TGCAGTGCTAGCCCCCTTCCCGGACGGGGTAGCACAGATACGCAGTATTTT. This gives the protein CSASPLPGRGSTDTQYF.

This clonotype was recorded a few times. CDR3 residues: CASSSPRSNYYEQYF. As DNA, the CDR3 is TGTGCCAGCAGTTCCCCCCGGTCCAACTACTACGAGCAGTACTTC. The chain has TRBV6-5 and TRBJ2-7; D uncertain. In germline, CDR1 is MNHEY, CDR2 SVGAGI. V dropped 4 bases and J dropped 3 bases, with 16 bases sitting between them. CDR3 length: 15 amino acids.

This clonotype was observed once. The chain carries TRBV29-1 and TRBJ1-1; 8 bases agree with TRBD1. This CDR3 has 13 amino acids. Germline-derived CDR1 and CDR2 are SQVTM and ANQGSEA. The V gene end was trimmed by 3 bases and the J gene end by 6 bases; junction bases not matched to a gene: 6. CDR3 coding DNA: TGCAGCGTTGACGGACAGGGATACGCTGAAGCTTTCTTT. Its translation: CSVDGQGYAEAFF. The complete variable domain, with remaining parts taken from reference TRBV29-1 and TRBJ1-1, reads SAVISQKPSRDICQRGTSLTIQCQVDSQVTMMFWYRQQPGQSLTLIATANQGSEATYESGFVIDKFPISRPNLTFSTLTVSNMSPEDSSIYLCSVDGQGYAEAFFGQGTRLTVV.

The V and J genes are TRBV6-6 and TRBJ1-5; TRBD1 aligns across 8 bases. The CDR3 has 17 residues. Germline trimming cut 0 bases from V and 7 bases from J; bases unmatched to any gene: 11. The germline CDR1 and CDR2 sequences are MNHNY and SVGAGI (reference sequence). The CDR3 bases are TGTGCCAGCAGTTACTCCCCTCCCGGACAGGGCTGGCAGCCCCAGCATTTT. Its protein is CASSYSPPGQGWQPQHF.

Many counts were recorded for this clonotype. This chain uses TRBV6-2 or TRBV6-3 with TRBJ2-7; D not certain. The CDR3 spans 17 residues. Trimming pared 6 bases from V and 0 bases from J, leaving 21 bases between. Germline V gene lookup returns CDR1 MNHEY and CDR2 SVGEGT. The CDR3 loop reads CASRRHASGQPSYEQYF. CDR3 DNA sequence: TGTGCCAGCAGACGACACGCCTCCGGGCAGCCCTCCTACGAGCAGTACTTC.

The rearrangement joins TRBV20-1 to TRBJ2-1; D uncertain. The germline V gene has CDR1 DFQATT and CDR2 SNEGSKA (reference sequence). The CDR3 sequence is 13 residues long. V was clipped by 6 bases and J by 5 bases, with 14 bases between them. CDR3 DNA sequence: TGCAGTGCGTCTGATACTAAAGACAATGAGCAGTTCTTC. This sequence encodes CSASDTKDNEQFF.

The rearrangement links TRBV25-1 to TRBJ1-2; D is unresolved. The V and J ends lost 1 base and 0 bases respectively, with 9 bases between them. Germline CDR1 is MGHDK and CDR2 is SYGVNS. This CDR3 has 15 residues. The chain's CDR3 is CASSEFHGANYGYTF. The CDR3 DNA reads TGTGCCAGCAGTGAATTTCACGGCGCTAACTATGGCTACACCTTC.

The J gene is TRBJ2-2, the V gene TRBV10-1, with TRBD1 matching 8 bases. V shed 7 bases, J shed 5 bases, and the junction held 12 bases outside the gene matches. Per germline, CDR1 WNHNN and CDR2 SYGVQD (reference sequence). CDR3 length equals 16 residues. The CDR3, as DNA: TGCGCCAGCATTAAGACTTTGGACAGGGAGACCGGGGAGCTGTTTTTT. It yields the protein CASIKTLDRETGELFF.

This clonotype was detected a few times. A read error may produce the germline difference seen at one junction end. The J gene is TRBJ1-5, the V gene TRBV7-7; D possibly corresponds to TRBD1 (6 bases). The length of the CDR3 is 16 residues. CDR1 and CDR2 from the germline V gene are SSHAT and FNYEAQ (reference sequence). The CDR3 bases are TGTGCTAGCAGCTTAGTTCCAGGGGCCTCCAATCAGCCCCAGCATTTT. Translating it yields CASSLVPGASNQPQHF.

V gene TRBV28 combines with J gene TRBJ2-5, with 7 bases lining up with TRBD2. The CDR3 has 15 amino acids. Per germline, CDR1 MDHEN and CDR2 SYDVKM. Unmatched junction bases numbered 13, after V lost 5 bases and J lost 7 bases. CDR3 in DNA: TGTGCCAGCAGTATCCCCGAGGGAGGGTTCGGGACCCAGTACTTC. This encodes CASSIPEGGFGTQYF.

This clonotype was recorded many times. The chain recombines TRBV7-2 with TRBJ2-5; perhaps TRBD1 as D (6 bases). CDR1 is SGHTA and CDR2 is FQGNSA in the germline V gene. Trimming left V 1 base short and J 1 base short, with 16 bases between. This CDR3 has 17 amino acids. CDR3 DNA: TGTGCCAGCAGCTTAGGACTCCTCAGGGGAATCCAAGAGACCCAGTACTTC. Its protein is CASSLGLLRGIQETQYF.

At least ten counts were recorded for this clonotype. The chain combines TRBV6-2 or TRBV6-3 with TRBJ2-7; 7 bases agree with TRBD2. From germline, CDR1 is MNHEY and CDR2 SVGEGT. The CDR3 is made up of 17 amino acids. J was trimmed by 3 bases and V by 5 bases; bases with no gene match: 16. The DNA for the CDR3 is TGTGCCAGCAGTCCGACGACTAGCCCACGGGGACTCTACGAGCAGTACTTC. It specifies CASSPTTSPRGLYEQYF.

This clonotype was observed a single time. The gene calls are TRBV7-8 and TRBJ1-2; D gene unclear. Germline CDR1 is SGHVS and CDR2 is FQNEAQ. This CDR3 contains 12 residues. The V end lost 1 base, the J end lost 7 bases, and 7 bases lay between the germline ends. This CDR3 is CASSLVQSGYTF. The CDR3 DNA is TGTGCCAGCAGCTTAGTGCAGTCTGGCTACACCTTC.

J is TRBJ1-4 and V is TRBV6-5; D might be TRBD1 (5 bases). Germline V gene data show CDR1 as MNHEY and CDR2 as SVGAGI. The V gene lost 0 bases and the J gene lost 4 bases, with 12 bases spanning the gap. The CDR3 has 16 residues. CDR3 region: CASSYSGRTSNEKLFF. DNA of the CDR3: TGTGCCAGCAGTTACTCGGGGCGGACGAGTAATGAAAAACTGTTTTTT.

The V call is TRBV7-2, the J call TRBJ1-1; D is perhaps TRBD1 (5 bases). Trimming stripped 1 base from V and 4 bases from J, with 10 bases between. Germline V gene lookup returns CDR1 SGHTA and CDR2 FQGNSA. The CDR3 covers 14 residues. Written as DNA, the CDR3 is TGTGCCAGCAGCTTAGTTGGTGGGGCCACTGAAGCTTTCTTT. Protein sequence: CASSLVGGATEAFF.

The rearrangement uses TRBV29-1 and TRBJ2-7; D is undetermined. Per germline, CDR1 SQVTM and CDR2 ANQGSEA. V was trimmed by 1 base and J by 1 base, leaving 11 bases between them. The CDR3 sequence is 14 residues long. The CDR3: CSVEVWSPSYEQYF. In DNA form, the CDR3 reads TGCAGCGTTGAAGTGTGGAGTCCGTCCTACGAGCAGTACTTC.

This chain joins TRBV3-1 and TRBJ2-7; 9 bases agree with TRBD2. The CDR3 has 15 amino acids. Trimming took 1 base from V and 4 from J; bases not matched to a gene: 5. CDR1 is LGHDT, CDR2 YNNKEL, per germline (reference sequence). CDR3 sequence reads: CASSQAQTSGYEQYF. The CDR3 region has the DNA TGTGCCAGCAGCCAAGCCCAAACTAGCGGGTACGAGCAGTACTTC.

This sequence joins TRBV5-4 and TRBJ2-7; possible D gene TRBD1, 6 bases. The CDR3 totals 14 residues. Between the trimmed V and J ends, which lost 2 bases and 3 bases, there was a span of 12 bases. Germline V gene sequence: CDR1 SGHNT, CDR2 YYREEE (reference sequence). The CDR3 protein is CASSLYQTGYEQYF. The CDR3 region has the DNA TGTGCCAGCAGCTTATACCAGACAGGCTACGAGCAGTACTTC.